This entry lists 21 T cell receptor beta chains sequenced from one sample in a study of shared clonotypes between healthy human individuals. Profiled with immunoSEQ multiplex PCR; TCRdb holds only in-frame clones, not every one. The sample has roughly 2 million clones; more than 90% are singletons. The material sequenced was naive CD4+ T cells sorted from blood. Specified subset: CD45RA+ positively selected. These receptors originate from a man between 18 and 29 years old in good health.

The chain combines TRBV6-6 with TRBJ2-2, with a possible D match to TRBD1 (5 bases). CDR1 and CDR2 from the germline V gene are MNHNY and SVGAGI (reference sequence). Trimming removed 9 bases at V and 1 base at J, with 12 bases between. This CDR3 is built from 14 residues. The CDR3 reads CASCLGQNTGELFF. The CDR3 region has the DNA TGTGCCAGTTGTCTCGGACAGAACACCGGGGAGCTGTTTTTT.

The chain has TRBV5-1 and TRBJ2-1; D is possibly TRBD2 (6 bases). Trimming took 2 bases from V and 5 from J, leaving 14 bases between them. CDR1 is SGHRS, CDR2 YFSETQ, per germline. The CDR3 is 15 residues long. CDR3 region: CASSFGLTLDNEQFF. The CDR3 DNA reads TGCGCCAGCAGCTTCGGACTAACGTTGGACAATGAGCAGTTCTTC.

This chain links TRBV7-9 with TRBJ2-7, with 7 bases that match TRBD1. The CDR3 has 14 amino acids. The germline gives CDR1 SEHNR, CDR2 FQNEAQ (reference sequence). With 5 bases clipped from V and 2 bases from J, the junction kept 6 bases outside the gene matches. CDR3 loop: CASSRTGDPYEQYF. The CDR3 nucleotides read TGTGCCAGCAGCCGAACAGGGGATCCCTACGAGCAGTACTTC.

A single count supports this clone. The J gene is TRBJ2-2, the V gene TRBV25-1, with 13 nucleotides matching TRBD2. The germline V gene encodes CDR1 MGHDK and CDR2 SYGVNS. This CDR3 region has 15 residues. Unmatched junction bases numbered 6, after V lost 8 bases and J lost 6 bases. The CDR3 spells CASRGLAGVAGELFF. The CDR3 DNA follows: TGTGCCAGCCGAGGACTAGCGGGAGTGGCCGGGGAGCTGTTTTTT. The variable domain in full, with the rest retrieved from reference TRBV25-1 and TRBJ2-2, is EADIYQTPRYLVIGTGKKITLECSQTMGHDKMYWYQQDPGMELHLIHYSYGVNSTEKGDLSSESTVSRIRTEHFPLTLESARPSHTSQYLCASRGLAGVAGELFFGEGSRLTVL.

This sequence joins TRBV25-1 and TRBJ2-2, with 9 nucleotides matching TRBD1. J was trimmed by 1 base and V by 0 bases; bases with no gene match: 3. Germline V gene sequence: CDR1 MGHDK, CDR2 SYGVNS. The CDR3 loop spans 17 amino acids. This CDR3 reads CASSEYPGQGNTGELFF. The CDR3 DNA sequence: TGTGCCAGCAGTGAATACCCGGGACAGGGGAACACCGGGGAGCTGTTTTTT.

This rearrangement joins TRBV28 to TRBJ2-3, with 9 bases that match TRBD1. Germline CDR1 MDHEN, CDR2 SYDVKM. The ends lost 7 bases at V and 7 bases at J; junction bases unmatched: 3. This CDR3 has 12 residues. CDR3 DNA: TGTGCCAGCAACAGGGGGCGGCATACGCAGTATTTT. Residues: CASNRGRHTQYF.

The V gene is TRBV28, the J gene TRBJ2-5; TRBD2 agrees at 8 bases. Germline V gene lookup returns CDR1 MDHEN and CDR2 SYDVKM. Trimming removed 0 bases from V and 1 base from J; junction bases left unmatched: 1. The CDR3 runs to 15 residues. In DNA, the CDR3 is TGTGCCAGCAGTTTATGGGCGGGGGGCCAAGAGACCCAGTACTTC. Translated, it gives CASSLWAGGQETQYF.

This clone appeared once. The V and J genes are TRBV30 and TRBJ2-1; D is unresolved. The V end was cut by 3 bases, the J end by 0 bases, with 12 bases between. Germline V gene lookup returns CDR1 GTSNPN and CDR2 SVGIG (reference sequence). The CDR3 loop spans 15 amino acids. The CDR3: CAWSLSRNSYNEQFF. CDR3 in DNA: TGTGCCTGGAGCCTATCCCGGAACTCCTACAATGAGCAGTTCTTC.

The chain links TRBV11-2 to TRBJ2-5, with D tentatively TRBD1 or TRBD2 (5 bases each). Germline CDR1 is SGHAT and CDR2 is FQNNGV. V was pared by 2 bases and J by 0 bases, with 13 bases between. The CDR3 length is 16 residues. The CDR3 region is CASSLSVGANQETQYF. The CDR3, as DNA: TGTGCCAGCAGCTTATCCGTCGGGGCCAACCAAGAGACCCAGTACTTC.

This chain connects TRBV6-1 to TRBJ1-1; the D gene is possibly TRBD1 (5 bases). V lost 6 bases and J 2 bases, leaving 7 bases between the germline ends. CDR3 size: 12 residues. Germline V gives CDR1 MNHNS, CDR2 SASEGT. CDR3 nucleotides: TGTGCCAGCAGACGGGGCAACACTGAAGCTTTCTTT. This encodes CASRRGNTEAFF.

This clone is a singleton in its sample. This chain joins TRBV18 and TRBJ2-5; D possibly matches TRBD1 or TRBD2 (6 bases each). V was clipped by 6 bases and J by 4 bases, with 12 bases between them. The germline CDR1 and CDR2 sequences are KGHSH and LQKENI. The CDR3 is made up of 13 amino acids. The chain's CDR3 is CASSQGGSETQYF. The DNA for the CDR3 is TGTGCCAGCTCCCAAGGGGGGTCAGAGACCCAGTACTTC. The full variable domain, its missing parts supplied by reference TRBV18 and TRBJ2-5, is NAGVMQNPRHLVRRRGQEARLRCSPMKGHSHVYWYRQLPEEGLKFMVYLQKENIIDESGMPKERFSAEFPKEGPSILRIQQVVRGDSAAYFCASSQGGSETQYFGPGTRLLVL.

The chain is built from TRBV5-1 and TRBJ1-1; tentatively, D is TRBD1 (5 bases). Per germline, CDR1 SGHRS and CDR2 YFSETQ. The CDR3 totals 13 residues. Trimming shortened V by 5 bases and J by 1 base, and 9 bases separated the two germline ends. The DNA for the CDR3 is TGCGCCAGCAGTGTAGGGGCGAACACTGAAGCTTTCTTT. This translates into CASSVGANTEAFF.

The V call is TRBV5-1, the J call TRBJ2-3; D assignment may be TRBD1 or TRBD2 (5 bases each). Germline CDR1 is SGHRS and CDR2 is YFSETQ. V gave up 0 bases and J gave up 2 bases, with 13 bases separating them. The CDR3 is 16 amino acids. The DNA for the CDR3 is TGCGCCAGCAGCTTGGTTGGGGGTCCTTCCACAGATACGCAGTATTTT. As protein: CASSLVGGPSTDTQYF.

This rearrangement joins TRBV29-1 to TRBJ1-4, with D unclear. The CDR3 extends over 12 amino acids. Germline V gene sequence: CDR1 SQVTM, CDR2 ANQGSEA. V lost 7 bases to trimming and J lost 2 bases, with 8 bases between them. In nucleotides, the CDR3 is TGCAGCGCGGGTGACACTAATGAAAAACTGTTTTTT. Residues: CSAGDTNEKLFF.

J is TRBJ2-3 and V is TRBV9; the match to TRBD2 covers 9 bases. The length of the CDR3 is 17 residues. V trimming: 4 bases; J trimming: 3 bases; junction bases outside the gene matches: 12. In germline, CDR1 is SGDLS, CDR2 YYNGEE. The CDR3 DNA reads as TGTGCCAGCAGCCGAACCTATAGCGGGAGTGCTACAGATACGCAGTATTTT. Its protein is CASSRTYSGSATDTQYF.

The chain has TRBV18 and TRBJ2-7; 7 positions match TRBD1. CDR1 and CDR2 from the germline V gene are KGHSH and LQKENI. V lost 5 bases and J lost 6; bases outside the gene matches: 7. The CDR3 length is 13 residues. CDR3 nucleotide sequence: TGTGCCAGCTCAGGGCAAACAGGGGTCGAGCAGTACTTC. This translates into CASSGQTGVEQYF. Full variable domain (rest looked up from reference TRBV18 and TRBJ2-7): NAGVMQNPRHLVRRRGQEARLRCSPMKGHSHVYWYRQLPEEGLKFMVYLQKENIIDESGMPKERFSAEFPKEGPSILRIQQVVRGDSAAYFCASSGQTGVEQYFGPGTRLTVT.

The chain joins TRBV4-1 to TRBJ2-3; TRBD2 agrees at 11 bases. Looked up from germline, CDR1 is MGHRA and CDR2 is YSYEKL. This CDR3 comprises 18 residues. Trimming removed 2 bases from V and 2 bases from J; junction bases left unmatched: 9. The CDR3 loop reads CASSQKAGLAGYTDTQYF. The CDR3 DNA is TGCGCCAGCAGCCAAAAGGCCGGACTAGCGGGTTACACAGATACGCAGTATTTT.

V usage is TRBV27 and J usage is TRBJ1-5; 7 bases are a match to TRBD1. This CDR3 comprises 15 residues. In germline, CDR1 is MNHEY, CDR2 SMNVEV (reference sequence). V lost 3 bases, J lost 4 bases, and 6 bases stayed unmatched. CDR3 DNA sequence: TGTGCCAGCAGTTTCACAGGGGTAGGGAATCAGCCCCAGCATTTT. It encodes CASSFTGVGNQPQHF.

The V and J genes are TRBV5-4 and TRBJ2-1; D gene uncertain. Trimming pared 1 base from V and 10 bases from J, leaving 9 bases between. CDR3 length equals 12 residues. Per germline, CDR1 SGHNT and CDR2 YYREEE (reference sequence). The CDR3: CASSLLEYEQFF. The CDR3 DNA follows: TGTGCCAGCAGCTTGCTAGAGTACGAGCAGTTCTTC.

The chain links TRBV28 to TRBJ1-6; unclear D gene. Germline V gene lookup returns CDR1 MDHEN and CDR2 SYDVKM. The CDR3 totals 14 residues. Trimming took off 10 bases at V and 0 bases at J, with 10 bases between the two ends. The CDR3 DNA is TGTGCCACCTTCCAAAGCTCCTATAATTCACCCCTCCACTTT. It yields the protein CATFQSSYNSPLHF.

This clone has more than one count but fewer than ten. CDR3 coding DNA: TGTGCCAGCAGCTCCTGGGGGGGTCCCTACGAGCAGTACTTC. It specifies CASSSWGGPYEQYF. The J gene is TRBJ2-7, the V gene TRBV5-6, with 7 bases that match TRBD2. Germline V gene sequence: CDR1 SGHDT, CDR2 YYEEEE. The CDR3 is made up of 14 amino acids. The V gene end was trimmed by 3 bases and the J gene end by 2 bases; junction bases not matched to a gene: 5.